The entry below describes one T cell receptor beta chain. Profiled with immunoSEQ multiplex PCR; TCRdb holds only in-frame clones, not every one. The data contain around 110,000 clones, around 80% of them seen just once; the ten biggest clones take up roughly 17%. The CDR3 spans 15 residues. The V end lost 5 bases, the J end lost 4 bases, and 17 bases lay between the germline ends. Germline V gene sequence: CDR1 SGHTA, CDR2 FQGNSA. The data originate from a study of blood T cell repertoires in COVID-19. Study-wide context: Samples representing acute and convalescent COVID-19 were sourced from the United States, Italy and Spain.

The V gene is TRBV7-2, the J gene TRBJ1-2, with D perhaps TRBD1 (6 bases). The sequence came from a man aged 55 to 69 with active or convalescent COVID-19. Sequencing used peripheral blood. The CDR3 spells CASSRSPRGAYGYTF. The CDR3 nucleotides are TGTGCCAGCAGCCGCTCCCCGCGGGGGGCCTATGGCTACACCTTC.